This T cell receptor (beta chain) was retrieved from a study of cytomegalovirus exposure and HLA in healthy donors. Study-level results: The study dropped some indistinguishable V segments, TRBV6-2 and TRBV6-3 among them.

Concerning this clone: Its antigen is still unknown.

Germline V lookup: CDR1 SGHAT, CDR2 FQNNGV. This CDR3 has 14 residues. Trimming removed 5 bases from V and 0 bases from J, with 9 bases in between. The primer mix had 60 Vbeta and 13 Jbeta primers. Produced via immunoSEQ multiplex PCR; TCRdb's table is partial and in-frame only. The sample holds 150,000 to 200,000 clones, around 82% seen once. Sequenced sample: PBMCs. The chain recombines TRBV11-2 with TRBJ2-3; a possible D gene is TRBD2 (6 bases). The sequence was obtained from a man aged 35 to 55 in good health and CMV-seropositive. The CDR3 nucleotides read TGTGCCAGCAGCACGCGGGACAGCACAGATACGCAGTATTTT. Its protein is CASSTRDSTDTQYF. Using reference TRBV11-2 and TRBJ2-3 for the parts outside the CDR3, the full variable domain is EAGVAQSPRYKIIEKRQSVAFWCNPISGHATLYWYQQILGQGPKLLIQFQNNGVVDDSQLPKDRFSAERLKGVDSTLKIQPAKLEDSAVYLCASSTRDSTDTQYFGPGTRLTVL.